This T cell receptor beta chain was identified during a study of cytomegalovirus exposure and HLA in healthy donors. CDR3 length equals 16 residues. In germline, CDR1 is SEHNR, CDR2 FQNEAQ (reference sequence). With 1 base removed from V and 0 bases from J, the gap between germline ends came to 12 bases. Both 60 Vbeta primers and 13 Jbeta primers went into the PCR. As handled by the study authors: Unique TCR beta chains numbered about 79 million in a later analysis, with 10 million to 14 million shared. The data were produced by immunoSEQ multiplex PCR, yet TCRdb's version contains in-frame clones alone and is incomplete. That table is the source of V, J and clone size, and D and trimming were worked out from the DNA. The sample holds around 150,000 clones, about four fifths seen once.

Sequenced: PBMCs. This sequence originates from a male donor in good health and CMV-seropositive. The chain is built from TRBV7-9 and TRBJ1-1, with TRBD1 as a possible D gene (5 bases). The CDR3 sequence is CASSLGGVGLNTEAFF. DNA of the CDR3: TGTGCCAGCAGCTTAGGCGGGGTGGGGCTGAACACTGAAGCTTTCTTT. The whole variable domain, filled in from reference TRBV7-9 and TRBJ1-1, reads DTGVSQNPRHKITKRGQNVTFRCDPISEHNRLYWYRQTLGQGPEFLTYFQNEAQLEKSRLLSDRFSAERPKGSFSTLEIQRTEQGDSAMYLCASSLGGVGLNTEAFFGQGTRLTVV.